Below are 30 T cell receptor beta chains sequenced from a single sample in a study of blood T cell repertoires in COVID-19. The protocol was immunoSEQ multiplex PCR, while the TCRdb copy is restricted to in-frame clones and leaves out a portion. Counted here are 150,000 to 200,000 clones, approximately 86% occurring once; the ten biggest clones make up approximately 0.99%. Sequencing was done on a sample of peripheral blood. These receptors all stem from a man in his 60s with COVID-19, enrolled during active disease.

This chain connects TRBV6-5 to TRBJ1-6; 9 nucleotides align to TRBD1. Trimming at V came to 7 bases and at J to 9 bases, leaving 7 bases not matched to a gene. Germline CDR1 and CDR2: MNHEY and SVGAGI. The CDR3 runs 14 residues. The CDR3 nucleotides are TGTGCCAGCAAGGGACAGGGCGGTTTTTCACCCCTCCACTTT. This gives the protein CASKGQGGFSPLHF.

The chain uses TRBV30 and TRBJ1-1; D uncertain. Trimming cost V 2 bases and J 0 bases, with 13 bases left between them. The germline CDR1 and CDR2 sequences are GTSNPN and SVGIG (reference sequence). The CDR3 has 15 residues. The CDR3 DNA is TGTGCCTGGAGTAGAGGCCCGAGAATGAACACTGAAGCTTTCTTT. Protein: CAWSRGPRMNTEAFF.

The V gene is TRBV9, the J gene TRBJ1-3; D ambiguous. This CDR3 comprises 15 residues. CDR1 SGDLS and CDR2 YYNGEE come from the germline V gene. With 5 bases removed from V and 4 bases from J, the gap between germline ends came to 16 bases. CDR3 DNA sequence: TGTGCCAGCAGTCGTATAGCGACTGGCGGAAACACCATATATTTT. Encoded protein: CASSRIATGGNTIYF.

This chain joins TRBV12-3 or TRBV12-4 and TRBJ1-2; D not resolved. The CDR3 consists of 13 residues. V lost 3 bases to trimming and J lost 7 bases, with 12 bases between them. CDR3 coding DNA: TGTGCCAGCAGTTTGGGGTATGGGAGTGGCTACACCTTC. Translating gives CASSLGYGSGYTF.

The chain is built from TRBV10-3 and TRBJ2-3; 8 bases fit TRBD1. Germline lookup yields CDR1 ENHRY and CDR2 SYGVKD. J was trimmed by 0 bases and V by 5 bases; bases with no gene match: 4. The CDR3 totals 15 residues. CDR3 residues: CAISNRGASTDTQYF. DNA for the CDR3: TGTGCCATCAGTAACAGGGGGGCTAGCACAGATACGCAGTATTTT.

The V and J genes are TRBV20-1 and TRBJ1-4; a possible D gene is TRBD1 (5 bases). V shed 7 bases and J shed 5 bases, with 8 bases lying between them. The CDR3 is made up of 11 amino acids. Germline values: CDR1 DFQATT, CDR2 SNEGSKA (reference sequence). The CDR3 coding sequence is TGCAGTGGGACAAACAATGAAAAACTGTTTTTT. Residues: CSGTNNEKLFF.

The V gene is TRBV6-6, the J gene TRBJ1-2, with D tentatively TRBD1 (6 bases). Germline V CDR1 and CDR2: MNHNY, SVGAGI (reference sequence). The CDR3 runs 13 residues. V was trimmed by 5 bases and J by 3 bases, leaving 10 bases between them. The chain's CDR3 is CASSLRTDYGYTF. The CDR3 DNA is TGTGCCAGCAGTCTGAGGACAGACTATGGCTACACCTTC.

V and J are TRBV3-1 (or the pseudogene TRBV3-2) and TRBJ2-1, with a tentative D call TRBD1 (6 bases). Germline V gene sequence: CDR1 LGHDT, CDR2 YNNKEL (reference sequence). The CDR3 totals 16 residues. Trimming took off 3 bases at V and 1 base at J, with 13 bases between the two ends. The CDR3 DNA is TGTGCCAGCAGCCACCTGACAGGCCTATCCTACAATGAGCAGTTCTTC. It encodes CASSHLTGLSYNEQFF.

The chain links TRBV5-1 to TRBJ2-7, with D possibly TRBD2 on 6 matching bases. From germline, CDR1 is SGHRS and CDR2 YFSETQ. V was clipped by 0 bases and J by 4 bases, with 14 bases between them. The length of the CDR3 is 15 residues. The CDR3 DNA follows: TGCGCCAGCAGCTTGGTTGAAGCGGGCGGGTACGAGCAGTACTTC. Its protein product is CASSLVEAGGYEQYF.

Only a few counts were recorded for this clone. V usage is TRBV4-3 and J usage is TRBJ1-1; D call uncertain. Trimming shortened V by 3 bases and J by 3 bases, and 11 bases separated the two germline ends. There are 14 residues in the CDR3. Germline V gene lookup returns CDR1 LGHNA and CDR2 YSLEER. The CDR3 here is CASSQLGRYTEAFF. As DNA, the CDR3 is TGCGCCAGCAGCCAGCTAGGGAGGTACACTGAAGCTTTCTTT.

This rearrangement joins TRBV28 to TRBJ1-5; no reliable D call. Germline V gene sequence: CDR1 MDHEN, CDR2 SYDVKM. This CDR3 comprises 12 residues. Trimming stripped 5 bases from V and 3 bases from J, with 5 bases between. The CDR3 spells CASSALNQPQHF. The CDR3 bases are TGTGCCAGCAGTGCGCTCAATCAGCCCCAGCATTTT.

This clone was detected only a few times. The chain links TRBV24-1 to TRBJ2-7; perhaps TRBD1 as D (6 bases). V was trimmed by 4 bases and J by 4 bases, leaving 16 bases between them. CDR1 is KGHDR and CDR2 is SFDVKD in the germline V gene. The CDR3 covers 15 residues. CDR3 loop: CATSETGTSRYEQYF. The CDR3 DNA is TGTGCCACCAGTGAAACCGGGACAAGTAGGTACGAGCAGTACTTC.

The chain employs TRBV11-2 and TRBJ1-2; D unclear. V shed 5 bases and J shed 8 bases, with 12 bases lying between them. CDR3 size: 12 residues. Per germline, CDR1 SGHAT and CDR2 FQNNGV. The CDR3: CASSLNSAGYTF. CDR3 nucleotide sequence: TGTGCCAGCAGCCTAAACAGTGCCGGCTACACCTTC.

This clone was detected a few times. The V call is TRBV2, the J call TRBJ2-7, with no clear D. From germline, CDR1 is SNHLY and CDR2 FYNNEI. This CDR3 has 11 residues. Between the trimmed V and J ends, which lost 5 bases and 4 bases, there was a span of 6 bases. CDR3 sequence reads: CASSSRYEQYF. The DNA of the CDR3 is TGTGCCAGCAGTTCCAGATACGAGCAGTACTTC.

This clone was seen only once. The chain uses TRBV4-1 and TRBJ2-7, with 10 nucleotides matching TRBD2. With V trimmed by 7 bases and J by 0 bases, 6 bases remained unmatched. This CDR3 comprises 15 residues. CDR1 and CDR2 (germline): MGHRA, YSYEKL. CDR3 amino acids: CASTRTSGYSYEQYF. The CDR3 region has the DNA TGCGCCAGCACCAGGACTAGCGGATACTCCTACGAGCAGTACTTC.

This clone was counted between two and nine times. The chain carries TRBV9 and TRBJ1-2; D gene uncertain. Trimming shortened V by 0 bases and J by 8 bases, and 14 bases separated the two germline ends. The CDR3 extends over 14 amino acids. Germline loops: CDR1 SGDLS, CDR2 YYNGEE. The DNA for the CDR3 is TGTGCCAGCAGCGTAGATACAGCTGTTGGGGGCTACACCTTC. Translated, it gives CASSVDTAVGGYTF.

The chain has TRBV14 and TRBJ2-1; D is possibly TRBD2 (6 bases). Trimming removed 1 base at V and 10 bases at J, with 11 bases between. This CDR3 has 13 amino acids. The germline V gene has CDR1 SGHDN and CDR2 FVKESK. In DNA form, the CDR3 reads TGTGCCAGCAGCCAAGGTGGGGGGACGGAGCAGTTCTTC. Its protein is CASSQGGGTEQFF.

The chain uses TRBV12-5 and TRBJ2-2, with 9 bases that match TRBD1. This CDR3 region has 14 residues. Trimming cost V 9 bases and J 6 bases; bases outside gene matches: 8. The germline CDR1 and CDR2 sequences are LGHNT and FRNRAP. CDR3 DNA sequence: TGTGCTAGCGCACCGGGACAGGGAGCCGGGGAGCTGTTTTTT. Protein product: CASAPGQGAGELFF. Complete variable domain (other parts from reference TRBV12-5 and TRBJ2-2): DARVTQTPRHKVTEMGQEVTMRCQPILGHNTVFWYRQTMMQGLELLAYFRNRAPLDDSGMPKDRFSAEMPDATLATLKIQPSEPRDSAVYFCASAPGQGAGELFFGEGSRLTVL.

This clone was counted between two and nine times. V and J are TRBV6-2 or TRBV6-3 and TRBJ1-1; TRBD1 agrees at 11 bases. Unmatched junction bases numbered 5, after V lost 5 bases and J lost 3 bases. The germline gives CDR1 MNHEY, CDR2 SVGEGT. CDR3 length equals 15 residues. CDR3: CASSHPGQGDTEAFF. CDR3 DNA sequence: TGTGCCAGCAGTCACCCGGGACAGGGGGACACTGAAGCTTTCTTT.

The rearrangement links TRBV3-1 (or the pseudogene TRBV3-2) to TRBJ2-1; D possibly corresponds to TRBD2 (5 bases). Germline V lookup: CDR1 LGHDT, CDR2 YNNKEL (reference sequence). CDR3 size: 15 residues. Trimming took off 5 bases at V and 7 bases at J, with 18 bases between the two ends. Here the CDR3 reads CASSDGSRPPNEQFF. The CDR3 bases are TGTGCCAGCAGCGATGGGAGCAGACCACCAAATGAGCAGTTCTTC.

This rearrangement joins TRBV6-5 to TRBJ1-1; no clear D. This CDR3 spans 14 amino acids. Germline-derived CDR1 and CDR2 are MNHEY and SVGAGI. V lost 0 bases and J 2 bases, leaving 7 bases between the germline ends. For the CDR3, the DNA is TGTGCCAGCAGTTACTCACTGCTTAACACTGAAGCTTTCTTT. This sequence encodes CASSYSLLNTEAFF.

This rearrangement joins TRBV29-1 to TRBJ1-5; D is unresolved. Germline values: CDR1 SQVTM, CDR2 ANQGSEA. There are 12 residues in the CDR3. V lost 4 bases and J lost 3, with 7 bases in between. The CDR3 loop is CSVGQANQPQHF. In DNA, the CDR3 is TGCAGCGTTGGACAAGCCAATCAGCCCCAGCATTTT.

CDR3 region: CASSMDTNQPQHF. The DNA for the CDR3 is TGCGCCAGCAGCATGGACACCAATCAGCCCCAGCATTTT. This chain uses TRBV5-1 with TRBJ1-5; perhaps TRBD1 as D (5 bases). The CDR3 is 13 amino acids. Trimming removed 4 bases at V and 3 bases at J, with 8 bases between. Germline loops: CDR1 SGHRS, CDR2 YFSETQ.

This clone came up once. The genes are TRBV6-5 and TRBJ2-7, with TRBD2 matching 12 bases. The CDR3 length is 15 residues. CDR1 is MNHEY, CDR2 SVGAGI, per germline. V shed 6 bases and J 4 bases; nucleotides not matched to a gene: 7. The CDR3 region is CASSPSSGRGYEQYF. The CDR3 DNA reads TGTGCCAGCAGCCCCTCTAGCGGGAGGGGTTACGAGCAGTACTTC.

The chain joins TRBV28 to TRBJ2-5; no definite D call. CDR1 and CDR2 from the germline V gene are MDHEN and SYDVKM. The ends were cut back, 9 bases at V and 6 bases at J, with 11 bases in the middle. This CDR3 comprises 11 residues. CDR3 bases: TGTGCCAGTAGAGCTTTAAAGACCCAGTACTTC. It encodes CASRALKTQYF.

This clone was seen a few times. The rearrangement links TRBV18 to TRBJ1-2; D is possibly TRBD1 (6 bases). CDR3 size: 16 residues. V lost 2 bases, J lost 5 bases, and 18 bases lay in between. Germline CDR1 and CDR2: KGHSH and LQKENI. CDR3 DNA: TGTGCCAGCTCACCAAAAACGAGACAGGAGGAGTATGGCTACACCTTC. It codes for CASSPKTRQEEYGYTF.

The V gene is TRBV4-1, the J gene TRBJ1-3; D not resolved. Trimming left V 0 bases short and J 1 base short, with 13 bases between. Germline CDR1 reads MGHRA; CDR2 reads YSYEKL. This CDR3 has 17 amino acids. The DNA for the CDR3 is TGCGCCAGCAGCCAAGATACTGAGTCTTTTTCTGGAAACACCATATATTTT. Translating it yields CASSQDTESFSGNTIYF.

The chain employs TRBV18 and TRBJ2-2, with 8 bases fitting TRBD1. With V trimmed by 4 bases and J by 5 bases, 9 bases remained unmatched. Germline lookup yields CDR1 KGHSH and CDR2 LQKENI. The CDR3 loop spans 16 amino acids. DNA of the CDR3: TGTGCCAGCTCACAATCCGGGACAGGTCAGACCGGGGAGCTGTTTTTT. Protein product: CASSQSGTGQTGELFF.

The chain uses TRBV6-6 and TRBJ2-5, with D maybe TRBD1 (6 bases). CDR1 and CDR2 (germline): MNHNY, SVGAGI (reference sequence). The CDR3 is made up of 16 amino acids. V lost 2 bases to trimming and J lost 1 base, with 14 bases between them. Here the CDR3 DNA reads TGTGCCAGCAGTTACAACCTAGGACAGACCCAAGAGACCCAGTACTTC. This gives the protein CASSYNLGQTQETQYF.

The rearrangement uses TRBV5-1 and TRBJ1-1; possibly TRBD1 for D (6 bases). Deletions cut 0 bases from V and 7 bases from J, with 19 bases between. The germline gives CDR1 SGHRS, CDR2 YFSETQ. The CDR3 is 16 residues long. The CDR3 DNA follows: TGCGCCAGCAGCTTGGCCTCACGAGGGGGTGTCGGTGAAGCTTTCTTT. It codes for CASSLASRGGVGEAFF. Variable domain in full (rest from reference TRBV5-1 and TRBJ1-1): KAGVTQTPRYLIKTRGQQVTLSCSPISGHRSVSWYQQTPGQGLQFLFEYFSETQRNKGNFPGRFSGRQFSNSRSEMNVSTLELGDSALYLCASSLASRGGVGEAFFGQGTRLTVV.